The next 23 T cell receptor beta chains were all read from a single sample in a study of radiotherapy plus CTLA-4 blockade in lung cancer. Assay used: immunoSEQ multiplex PCR; TCRdb lists only in-frame clones, some missing. The sample carries 53,000 or so clones, 75% to 90% recorded once. The sequencing used peripheral blood, collected from a patient treated with radiotherapy plus ipilimumab. Receptor source: a human donor with non-small cell lung cancer that progressed on radiotherapy plus ipilimumab. Some clones in this sample may be carry-over from other donors' samples.

The sample holds one count of this clone. The chain links TRBV11-2 to TRBJ2-1; D perhaps matches TRBD1 (5 bases). V lost 3 bases to trimming and J lost 7 bases, with 13 bases between them. The CDR3 loop spans 14 amino acids. CDR1 SGHAT and CDR2 FQNNGV come from the germline V gene. CDR3 residues: CASSLMGLGNEQFF. DNA of the CDR3: TGTGCCAGCAGCTTGATGGGGCTGGGAAATGAGCAGTTCTTC.

The chain is built from TRBV27 and TRBJ1-2, with TRBD1 identical over 7 bases. Trimming took 5 bases from V and 0 from J; bases not matched to a gene: 3. This CDR3 has 14 amino acids. Per germline, CDR1 MNHEY and CDR2 SMNVEV (reference sequence). CDR3 region: CASSTRGANYGYTF. The CDR3, as DNA: TGTGCCAGCAGTACCAGGGGGGCTAACTATGGCTACACCTTC.

The chain recombines TRBV12-5 with TRBJ2-3; possibly TRBD1 for D (5 bases). The CDR3 is 13 amino acids. Germline V gene data show CDR1 as LGHNT and CDR2 as FRNRAP. V was shortened by 7 bases and J by 1 base, with 9 bases between the two germline ends. The CDR3 here is CASVVGGTDTQYF. As DNA, the CDR3 is TGTGCTAGTGTGGTAGGGGGCACAGATACGCAGTATTTT.

This sequence joins TRBV13 and TRBJ1-2; D possibly corresponds to TRBD1 (6 bases). CDR1 and CDR2 (germline): PRHDT, FYEKMQ (reference sequence). Deletions cut 3 bases from V and 2 bases from J, with 13 bases between. This CDR3 has 15 residues. The CDR3 DNA follows: TGTGCCAGCAGCTTTATGGACAGCCAAAACTATGGCTACACCTTC. Residues: CASSFMDSQNYGYTF.

The chain recombines TRBV12-5 with TRBJ2-1; D might be TRBD2 (5 bases). This CDR3 has 13 residues. V was cut by 1 base and J by 9 bases, with 10 bases left in between. Germline CDR1 reads LGHNT; CDR2 reads FRNRAP. The DNA for the CDR3 is TGTGCTAGTGGTTTGGGGACTGCGGTTGAGCAGTTCTTC. It encodes CASGLGTAVEQFF.

V gene TRBV27 combines with J gene TRBJ1-4; no clear D gene. This CDR3 is built from 12 residues. Trimming took off 5 bases at V and 14 bases at J, with 15 bases between the two ends. CDR1 and CDR2 from the germline V gene are MNHEY and SMNVEV (reference sequence). CDR3 in amino acids: CASSGDIQALFF. DNA of the CDR3: TGTGCCAGCAGTGGTGACATCCAGGCGCTGTTTTTT.

The gene calls are TRBV13 and TRBJ2-3; 7 nucleotides align to TRBD1. J was trimmed by 1 base and V by 1 base; bases with no gene match: 2. Germline V gives CDR1 PRHDT, CDR2 FYEKMQ (reference sequence). CDR3 length: 15 residues. This chain's CDR3 is CASSLAGQRTDTQYF. In nucleotides, the CDR3 is TGTGCCAGCAGCTTAGCGGGACAGCGCACAGATACGCAGTATTTT.

V gene TRBV13 combines with J gene TRBJ2-5; 8 nucleotides align to TRBD1. The germline V gene encodes CDR1 PRHDT and CDR2 FYEKMQ (reference sequence). There are 13 residues in the CDR3. J gave up 3 bases and V 6 bases, and 3 bases lay outside the gene matches. The CDR3 sequence is CASRADREETQYF. The CDR3 bases are TGTGCCAGCAGAGCGGACAGGGAAGAGACCCAGTACTTC.

CDR3 in DNA: TGTGCCTGGAGTGTACGAGCGGGGGTAAGATTTAGAAATGAGCAGTTCTTC. Protein: CAWSVRAGVRFRNEQFF. The chain uses TRBV30 and TRBJ2-1; 8 bases map to TRBD2. The CDR3 length is 17 residues. CDR1 and CDR2 from the germline V gene are GTSNPN and SVGIG (reference sequence). J was trimmed by 7 bases and V by 0 bases; bases with no gene match: 14.

The V and J genes are TRBV4-2 and TRBJ2-7; the match to TRBD2 covers 8 bases. V lost 0 bases and J lost 2; bases outside the gene matches: 3. The CDR3 is made up of 15 amino acids. Per the germline V gene, CDR1 is LGHNA and CDR2 is YNFKEQ. CDR3 DNA sequence: TGTGCCAGCAGCCAAGAACGGGGGGGTCCCTACGAGCAGTACTTC. Protein: CASSQERGGPYEQYF.

This clone was seen a few times. The CDR3 DNA follows: TGTGCCAGCAGCTCGGCCAGGTTGGGACTCTCTCGTGTGTACGAGCAGTACTTC. This sequence encodes CASSSARLGLSRVYEQYF. The chain uses TRBV7-8 and TRBJ2-7; weak D call: TRBD2 (6 bases). Trimming took off 4 bases at V and 4 bases at J, with 26 bases between the two ends. Per germline, CDR1 SGHVS and CDR2 FQNEAQ. The CDR3 is made up of 18 amino acids.

The gene calls are TRBV2 and TRBJ2-2; tentatively, D is TRBD1 (5 bases). Trimming stripped 2 bases from V and 4 bases from J, with 11 bases between. Looked up from germline, CDR1 is SNHLY and CDR2 is FYNNEI. The CDR3 runs to 15 residues. The CDR3 bases are TGTGCCAGCAGTGAAATAAGGGGATTCACCGGGGAGCTGTTTTTT. It encodes CASSEIRGFTGELFF.

The chain employs TRBV27 and TRBJ2-5; no reliable D call. CDR1 MNHEY and CDR2 SMNVEV come from the germline V gene (reference sequence). Trimming left V 4 bases short and J 7 bases short, with 16 bases between. CDR3 length: 14 amino acids. For the CDR3, the DNA is TGTGCCAGCAGTTCGAACGAAGTCCTCGGGACCCAGTACTTC. Protein product: CASSSNEVLGTQYF.

The chain joins TRBV15 to TRBJ2-3; 13 bases are shared with TRBD2. In germline, CDR1 is LNHNV, CDR2 YYDKDF (reference sequence). V lost 5 bases, J lost 2 bases, and 7 bases stayed unmatched. The CDR3 is 17 amino acids. The CDR3 spells CATSARLAGGPTDTQYF. The CDR3 coding sequence is TGTGCCACCAGCGCCAGACTAGCGGGGGGTCCCACAGATACGCAGTATTTT.

This clone was observed a handful of times. The chain recombines TRBV28 with TRBJ2-7; tentatively, D is TRBD2 (7 bases). The V gene's germline CDR1 is MDHEN and CDR2 SYDVKM. This CDR3 region has 16 residues. Trimming took 5 bases from V and 3 from J, leaving 20 bases between them. The CDR3 nucleotides are TGTGCCAGCAGTGTGGGGGGGCCCCGGTCTCTCTACGAGCAGTACTTC. Translation: CASSVGGPRSLYEQYF. Full variable domain (rest looked up from reference TRBV28 and TRBJ2-7): DVKVTQSSRYLVKRTGEKVFLECVQDMDHENMFWYRQDPGLGLRLIYFSYDVKMKEKGDIPEGYSVSREKKERFSLILESASTNQTSMYLCASSVGGPRSLYEQYFGPGTRLTVT.

The rearrangement links TRBV10-3 to TRBJ1-1, with 10 bases matching TRBD1. V lost 7 bases to trimming and J lost 5 bases; unmatched junction nucleotides: 7. The CDR3 extends over 14 amino acids. The germline gives CDR1 ENHRY, CDR2 SYGVKD. The CDR3 reads CAITTGTGETEAFF. The CDR3 DNA is TGTGCCATCACTACCGGGACAGGGGAAACTGAAGCTTTCTTT.

V is TRBV10-1 and J is TRBJ1-2; 7 nucleotides match TRBD1. Germline CDR1 is WNHNN and CDR2 is SYGVQD (reference sequence). J was trimmed by 5 bases and V by 2 bases; bases with no gene match: 5. The CDR3 runs 14 residues. The CDR3 loop is CASSEVRQGYGYTF. As DNA, the CDR3 is TGCGCCAGCAGTGAGGTCAGACAGGGATATGGCTACACCTTC.

The V gene is TRBV13, the J gene TRBJ2-3, with D possibly matching TRBD1 (6 bases). Trimming left V 2 bases short and J 1 base short, with 7 bases between. The CDR3 totals 14 residues. CDR1 PRHDT and CDR2 FYEKMQ come from the germline V gene (reference sequence). The CDR3 reads CASSLPGGTDTQYF. The CDR3 nucleotides are TGTGCCAGCAGCTTACCAGGGGGCACAGATACGCAGTATTTT.

V is TRBV2 and J is TRBJ1-2, with D uncertain. CDR1 and CDR2 from the germline V gene are SNHLY and FYNNEI. The CDR3 covers 14 residues. Trimming cost V 4 bases and J 6 bases, with 15 bases left between them. The CDR3 is CASSGPPDIHGYTF. CDR3 sequence (DNA): TGTGCCAGCAGTGGCCCCCCTGACATTCATGGCTACACCTTC.

The V call is TRBV5-6, the J call TRBJ2-7; a weak D match, TRBD1 (6 bases). Between the trimmed V and J ends, which lost 5 bases and 0 bases, there was a span of 15 bases. CDR1 and CDR2 from the germline V gene are SGHDT and YYEEEE. The CDR3 is 15 amino acids. CDR3 DNA: TGTGCCAGCAGACAAACAGGGTGGAACTCCTACGAGCAGTACTTC. Protein: CASRQTGWNSYEQYF.

This clone has a count of ten or more. The gene calls are TRBV6-5 and TRBJ2-7; D possibly corresponds to TRBD2 (6 bases). Deletions cut 0 bases from V and 6 bases from J, with 15 bases between. Germline CDR1 MNHEY, CDR2 SVGAGI. The CDR3 runs 15 residues. The CDR3 spells CASSYSPGEAFEQYF. The DNA for the CDR3 is TGTGCCAGCAGTTACTCCCCGGGAGAAGCCTTCGAGCAGTACTTC.

The V gene is TRBV6-6, the J gene TRBJ2-2, with D unresolved. V lost 1 base to trimming and J lost 0 bases, with 9 bases between them. Germline V gene sequence: CDR1 MNHNY, CDR2 SVGAGI (reference sequence). This CDR3 comprises 16 residues. The CDR3 region has the DNA TGTGCCAGCAGTTACTTTCAGGCCGCGAACACCGGGGAGCTGTTTTTT. This encodes CASSYFQAANTGELFF.

J is TRBJ1-3 and V is TRBV6-1; possibly TRBD1 for D (5 bases). CDR3 length: 18 amino acids. V was trimmed by 4 bases and J by 0 bases, leaving 19 bases between them. CDR1 is MNHNS and CDR2 is SASEGT in the germline V gene. The CDR3 nucleotides read TGTGCCAGCAGTGTATTCCCCCAGGGTACAGTCTCTGGAAACACCATATATTTT. It codes for CASSVFPQGTVSGNTIYF.